These T cell receptor beta chains were read from a single sample in a study of PD-L1 blockade in urothelial cancer. TCRdb keeps only in-frame clones here, not all; method: immunoSEQ multiplex PCR. This repertoire shows tens of thousands of clones, roughly 84% found once; its top ten account for 8.5% to 10%. Specimen: PBMCs, collected around atezolizumab (anti-PD-L1) treatment. The receptors shown here come from a woman in her 70s with urothelial cancer. CDR3s include the opening cysteine and the closing phenylalanine or tryptophan. The order of the fields is J gene, clone size, V gene, D gene, CDR3 protein, CDR3 DNA. The D gene is left open where the match is weak. Not every row has a clone size; where given, it reads once, few, many or a size class.

TRBJ2-1 . TRBV7-3 . CASSSRRTGDNEQFF TGTGCCAGCAGCTCCCGGAGGACTGGTGACAATGAGCAGTTCTTC
TRBJ2-1 . TRBV30 TRBD1 CAWSVGQGVDEQFF TGTGCCTGGAGTGTTGGACAGGGGGTCGATGAGCAGTTCTTC
TRBJ2-3 . TRBV29-1 . CSVEDLGGRRTDTQYF TGCAGCGTTGAAGATCTAGGGGGTAGGAGGACAGATACGCAGTATTTT
TRBJ2-2 . TRBV9 . CASSGGLAPNTGELFF TGTGCCAGCAGCGGGGGCTTAGCCCCAAACACCGGGGAGCTGTTTTTT
TRBJ2-5 . TRBV6-5 TRBD2 CASREPGGWETQYF TGTGCCAGCCGGGAACCGGGGGGGTGGGAGACCCAGTACTTC
TRBJ1-2 few TRBV6-5 TRBD1 CASRQPTGSYGYTF TGTGCCAGCAGACAGCCGACAGGGAGCTATGGCTACACCTTC
TRBJ2-7 . TRBV10-3 TRBD1 CAISPGTGTYEQYF TGTGCCATCTCCCCCGGGACAGGCACCTACGAGCAGTACTTC
TRBJ1-1 . TRBV19 . CASSTRRTEAFF TGTGCCAGTTCAACTAGGCGGACTGAAGCTTTCTTT
TRBJ2-7 . TRBV29-1 TRBD2 CSVEVAGRDEQYF TGCAGCGTTGAGGTGGCAGGGAGGGACGAGCAGTACTTC
TRBJ1-2 . TRBV7-2 . CASSLAGQWNGYTF TGTGCCAGCAGCTTAGCGGGACAATGGAATGGCTACACCTTC
TRBJ1-6 . TRBV7-9 . CASRHTQTGSPLHF TGTGCCAGCAGACACACCCAGACGGGATCACCCCTCCACTTT
TRBJ2-3 once TRBV9 TRBD2 CASSPGLAGRATDTQYF TGTGCCAGCAGCCCGGGACTAGCGGGAAGGGCGACAGATACGCAGTATTTT
TRBJ1-6 . TRBV28 TRBD1 CASSWDRGAYNSPLHF TGTGCCAGCAGCTGGGACAGGGGAGCTTATAATTCACCCCTCCACTTT
TRBJ2-5 once TRBV5-6 . CASSLWTRTETQYF TGTGCCAGCAGCTTATGGACACGAACAGAGACCCAGTACTTC
TRBJ2-5 . TRBV5-1 TRBD2 CASSFGTSGRRQETQYF TGCGCCAGCAGCTTCGGGACTAGCGGGAGGAGGCAAGAGACCCAGTACTTC
TRBJ2-7 . TRBV28 . CASSLDLREQYF TGTGCCAGCAGTTTAGACTTGCGCGAGCAGTACTTC
TRBJ1-1 . TRBV4-2 . CASSQDSGANTEAFF TGTGCCAGCAGCCAAGACTCAGGGGCAAACACTGAAGCTTTCTTT
TRBJ2-7 . TRBV28 . CASSVGGGGLPPYEQYF TGTGCCAGCAGTGTAGGAGGGGGGGGCCTCCCACCATACGAGCAGTACTTC
TRBJ2-7 . TRBV10-3 . CAISALYEQYF TGTGCCATCAGTGCACTCTACGAGCAGTACTTC
TRBJ2-3 . TRBV7-2 TRBD2 CASRATSVAQYF TGTGCCAGCAGGGCGACTAGCGTAGCGCAGTATTTT
TRBJ2-5 . TRBV9 TRBD2 CASSVGLPSGRALSTQETQYF TGTGCCAGCAGCGTAGGTCTTCCTAGCGGGAGGGCCTTAAGTACCCAAGAGACCCAGTACTTC
TRBJ2-7 . TRBV19 . CASSIGSGIGYEQYF TGTGCCAGTAGTATAGGGTCAGGGATAGGGTACGAGCAGTACTTC
TRBJ1-1 . TRBV6-5 . CASRGLPNTEAFF TGTGCCAGCAGAGGACTCCCCAACACTGAAGCTTTCTTT
TRBJ2-3 . TRBV5-6 TRBD2 CASSIAGPSTDTQYF TGTGCCAGCAGCATAGCGGGCCCTAGCACAGATACGCAGTATTTT
TRBJ2-3 . TRBV7-9 . CASSRTGTDTQYF TGTGCCAGCAGCAGGACTGGCACAGATACGCAGTATTTT
TRBJ2-3 . TRBV4-1 . CASSVNGLLTDTQYF TGCGCCAGCAGCGTCAACGGACTCCTCACAGATACGCAGTATTTT
TRBJ2-5 . TRBV29-1 TRBD2 CSVQTGGWETQYF TGCAGCGTCCAGACGGGAGGATGGGAGACCCAGTACTTC
TRBJ2-2 few TRBV27 . CASSYYPTGELFF TGTGCCAGCAGTTACTATCCCACCGGGGAGCTGTTTTTT
TRBJ1-1 . TRBV15 TRBD1 CATSRETGGHEAFF TGTGCCACCAGCAGAGAAACAGGGGGGCATGAAGCTTTCTTT
TRBJ1-5 . TRBV6-1 . CASSEQGTYSNQPQHF TGTGCCAGCAGTGAACAGGGGACGTATAGCAATCAGCCCCAGCATTTT
TRBJ2-7 . TRBV10-1 . CASSEGSGQPSSYEQYF TGCGCCAGCAGTGAGGGGTCTGGACAGCCTAGCTCCTACGAGCAGTACTTC
TRBJ2-1 . TRBV5-1 . CASSLYSLFNEQFF TGCGCCAGCAGCTTGTACAGCCTTTTCAATGAGCAGTTCTTC
TRBJ1-5 once TRBV11-2 TRBD1 CASSRQGDQPQHF TGTGCCAGCAGCCGACAGGGAGATCAGCCCCAGCATTTT
TRBJ2-4 once TRBV28 TRBD1 CASNPGQGSIQYF TGTGCCAGCAACCCGGGACAGGGGAGCATTCAGTACTTC
TRBJ2-7 . TRBV6-6 . CASSYSGTGSYEQYF TGTGCCAGCAGTTACTCCGGGACTGGGAGCTACGAGCAGTACTTC
TRBJ1-2 few TRBV7-9 TRBD1 CASSPDRDEGGYTF TGTGCCAGCAGCCCGGACAGGGATGAGGGTGGCTACACCTTC
TRBJ2-7 . TRBV29-1 . CSVEVPDSYEQYF TGCAGCGTTGAGGTCCCAGACTCCTACGAGCAGTACTTC
TRBJ2-7 once TRBV4-1 TRBD2 CASSQAVAGGREQYF TGCGCCAGCAGCCAAGCTGTAGCGGGGGGGCGTGAGCAGTACTTC
TRBJ2-1 . TRBV9 TRBD2 CASSPGAGGLMYEQFF TGTGCCAGCAGCCCAGGGGCGGGGGGGCTGATGTATGAGCAGTTCTTC
TRBJ1-1 few TRBV29-1 . CSVEDRPGVTEAFF TGCAGCGTTGAAGATCGGCCAGGGGTCACTGAAGCTTTCTTT
TRBJ2-2 . TRBV5-1 . CASSLTGSGVSHTGELFF TGCGCCAGCAGCTTAACCGGCTCAGGGGTATCACACACCGGGGAGCTGTTTTTT
TRBJ2-1 . TRBV11-2 . CASSTELALGWNEQFF TGTGCCAGCAGTACGGAGCTGGCCCTAGGATGGAATGAGCAGTTCTTC
TRBJ2-3 . TRBV11-3 TRBD2 CASSLRTSSSTDTQYF TGTGCCAGCAGCTTACGGACTAGCTCTAGCACAGATACGCAGTATTTT
TRBJ2-5 . TRBV6-1 TRBD2 CASSEGLAGGWGETQYF TGTGCCAGCAGTGAGGGACTAGCGGGAGGATGGGGAGAGACCCAGTACTTC
TRBJ2-1 many TRBV28 TRBD2 CASSIVGRTSGSYNEQFF TGTGCCAGCAGTATAGTCGGAAGGACTAGCGGGTCCTACAATGAGCAGTTCTTC
TRBJ1-2 . TRBV18 . CASSPGAADSPYGYTF TGTGCCAGCTCACCAGGGGCGGCGGACAGCCCCTATGGCTACACCTTC
TRBJ2-1 . TRBV7-7 TRBD2 CASSSGLAPFYEQFF TGTGCCAGCAGCTCCGGACTAGCCCCCTTCTATGAGCAGTTCTTC
TRBJ2-1 once TRBV4-2 TRBD2 CASSLSGSSYNEQFF TGTGCCAGCAGCCTTAGCGGGAGCTCCTACAATGAGCAGTTCTTC
TRBJ2-1 few TRBV6-6 . CASSYLLGGVNEQFF TGTGCCAGCAGTTACTTGCTGGGGGGTGTCAATGAGCAGTTCTTC
TRBJ2-7 . TRBV19 . CASSMAGGVYEQYF TGTGCCAGTAGTATGGCGGGTGGGGTCTACGAGCAGTACTTC
TRBJ2-3 . TRBV7-6 TRBD2 CASSTLSGATDTQYF TGTGCCAGCAGTACTCTTAGCGGGGCCACAGATACGCAGTATTTT
TRBJ2-5 . TRBV4-1 TRBD2 CASKAARGRGGETQYF TGCGCCAGCAAAGCTGCTAGGGGGCGGGGGGGAGAGACCCAGTACTTC
TRBJ2-1 . TRBV9 TRBD2 CASSGRGTSGVSLWGEQFF TGTGCCAGCAGCGGTAGGGGGACTAGCGGGGTTTCTCTCTGGGGTGAGCAGTTCTTC